These 27 T cell receptor beta chains were sequenced from one sample in a study of cytomegalovirus exposure and HLA in healthy donors. Some clones are missing from TCRdb's copy, which holds only in-frame ones; the method was immunoSEQ multiplex PCR. The repertoire has about 140,000 clones, about 86% of them found once; the top ten carry about 7.9%. Sequencing input: PBMCs. The receptors come from a woman in her late teens or twenties in good health and CMV-seropositive.

The chain is built from TRBV7-3 and TRBJ2-3; no clear D gene. CDR1 and CDR2 from the germline V gene are SGHTA and FQGTGA. The CDR3 consists of 12 residues. V was clipped by 5 bases and J by 5 bases, with 8 bases between them. The CDR3 protein is CASSPTGDTQYF. The CDR3 region has the DNA TGTGCCAGCAGCCCGACGGGAGATACGCAGTATTTT.

The chain couples TRBV28 to TRBJ1-2, with 8 bases matching TRBD1. The V gene's germline CDR1 is MDHEN and CDR2 SYDVKM. This CDR3 is 15 amino acids long. After removal of 4 bases from V and 4 bases from J, the junction contained 8 bases not matched to a gene. The CDR3 nucleotides are TGTGCCAGCAGTTACAGGGGGTGGGGTAGCTATGGCTACACCTTC. It encodes CASSYRGWGSYGYTF.

This chain joins TRBV9 and TRBJ2-2; 11 nucleotides align to TRBD2. The CDR3 contains 15 residues. CDR1 SGDLS and CDR2 YYNGEE come from the germline V gene. V gave up 4 bases and J gave up 4 bases; unmatched junction bases: 3. The CDR3 protein is CASSRTSGPTGELFF. The CDR3 coding sequence is TGTGCCAGCAGCCGGACTAGCGGGCCCACCGGGGAGCTGTTTTTT.

This clone was detected only once. The rearrangement links TRBV10-3 to TRBJ2-5; D not certain. Germline CDR1 is ENHRY and CDR2 is SYGVKD. Trimming removed 5 bases at V and 5 bases at J, with 12 bases between. The CDR3 runs to 13 residues. Written as DNA, the CDR3 is TGTGCCATCAGTTCCTCCGGTTTTGAGACCCAGTACTTC. The encoded protein is CAISSSGFETQYF.

The chain recombines TRBV13 with TRBJ1-2, with D possibly TRBD1 on 5 matching bases. The germline V gene encodes CDR1 PRHDT and CDR2 FYEKMQ (reference sequence). Trimming shortened V by 3 bases and J by 6 bases, and 11 bases separated the two germline ends. This CDR3 is 13 amino acids long. The CDR3 DNA reads as TGTGCCAGCAGCTTTCAGGGCGGGGATGGCTACACCTTC. It encodes CASSFQGGDGYTF.

The V gene is TRBV28, the J gene TRBJ1-5, with TRBD1 matching 8 bases. This CDR3 contains 18 residues. The ends lost 3 bases at V and 0 bases at J; junction bases unmatched: 10. The V gene's germline CDR1 is MDHEN and CDR2 SYDVKM. CDR3 bases: TGTGCCAGCAGTTTGCCTTCAGGGGGCTGGGGTAGCAATCAGCCCCAGCATTTT. Translating gives CASSLPSGGWGSNQPQHF. Full variable domain (remainder filled in from reference TRBV28 and TRBJ1-5): DVKVTQSSRYLVKRTGEKVFLECVQDMDHENMFWYRQDPGLGLRLIYFSYDVKMKEKGDIPEGYSVSREKKERFSLILESASTNQTSMYLCASSLPSGGWGSNQPQHFGDGTRLSIL.

The chain carries TRBV4-1 and TRBJ2-7; D not resolved. V dropped 0 bases and J dropped 2 bases, with 5 bases sitting between them. Germline CDR1 and CDR2: MGHRA and YSYEKL. CDR3 length: 13 amino acids. The DNA of the CDR3 is TGCGCCAGCAGCCAAGATCCCACCTACGAGCAGTACTTC. This translates into CASSQDPTYEQYF.

The chain combines TRBV19 with TRBJ1-5; D perhaps matches TRBD1 (6 bases). Germline CDR1 reads LNHDA; CDR2 reads SQIVND (reference sequence). This CDR3 has 13 amino acids. Deletions cut 7 bases from V and 3 bases from J, with 10 bases between. This CDR3 reads CASMDSLNQPQHF. DNA for the CDR3: TGTGCCAGTATGGACAGCCTCAATCAGCCCCAGCATTTT.

The chain carries TRBV10-3 and TRBJ2-7; 7 positions match TRBD2. CDR1 and CDR2 (germline): ENHRY, SYGVKD. Unmatched junction bases numbered 6, after V lost 4 bases and J lost 3 bases. The CDR3 is 14 amino acids. The CDR3 DNA sequence: TGTGCCATCAGTGCCCTAGCGGATGTCTACGAGCAGTACTTC. It codes for CAISALADVYEQYF.

This sequence joins TRBV19 and TRBJ2-7; 7 nucleotides match TRBD2. Germline V CDR1 and CDR2: LNHDA, SQIVND (reference sequence). The J segment lost 3 bases and the V segment lost 3 bases, leaving 2 bases of the junction unmatched. There are 13 residues in the CDR3. This CDR3 is CASSIQRGYEQYF. In DNA form, the CDR3 reads TGTGCCAGTAGTATTCAGCGGGGCTACGAGCAGTACTTC. Together with reference TRBV19 and TRBJ2-7, the CDR3 gives the full variable domain: DGGITQSPKYLFRKEGQNVTLSCEQNLNHDAMYWYRQDPGQGLRLIYYSQIVNDFQKGDIAEGYSVSREKKESFPLTVTSAQKNPTAFYLCASSIQRGYEQYFGPGTRLTVT.

The J gene is TRBJ2-7, the V gene TRBV6-6, with 7 bases matching TRBD2. V dropped 0 bases and J dropped 3; count of bases not matched to a gene: 2. Per the germline V gene, CDR1 is MNHNY and CDR2 is SVGAGI (reference sequence). CDR3 length: 14 amino acids. Here the CDR3 DNA reads TGTGCCAGCAGTTACTCGGGGGGGGACTACGAGCAGTACTTC. This codes for CASSYSGGDYEQYF.

The V gene is TRBV18, the J gene TRBJ2-7; TRBD2 is a possible D gene (6 bases). V shed 5 bases and J shed 3 bases, with 8 bases lying between them. Per the germline V gene, CDR1 is KGHSH and CDR2 is LQKENI. The CDR3 is 12 amino acids. The CDR3 spells CASSAGLYEQYF. The CDR3 DNA reads as TGTGCCAGCTCAGCGGGACTCTACGAGCAGTACTTC.

This chain links TRBV2 with TRBJ1-2; D remains ambiguous. The germline V and J ends were trimmed by 6 bases and 5 bases, with 13 bases remaining between them. Per the germline V gene, CDR1 is SNHLY and CDR2 is FYNNEI. CDR3 size: 13 residues. The DNA of the CDR3 is TGTGCCAGCAGACCGGACGGGAGTTATGGCTACACCTTC. This sequence encodes CASRPDGSYGYTF.

This clone was seen once. The chain combines TRBV28 with TRBJ2-1; the match to TRBD1 covers 10 bases. CDR3 length: 15 amino acids. Trimming at V came to 4 bases and at J to 5 bases, leaving 5 bases not matched to a gene. Germline V gene sequence: CDR1 MDHEN, CDR2 SYDVKM. The CDR3 coding sequence is TGTGCCAGCAGTTCCGGGACAGGGGTAAACAATGAGCAGTTCTTC. Its protein product is CASSSGTGVNNEQFF.

The J gene is TRBJ2-7, the V gene TRBV5-1; TRBD1 is a possible D gene (5 bases). Trimming stripped 2 bases from V and 5 bases from J, with 11 bases between. CDR3 length: 13 residues. The germline CDR1 and CDR2 sequences are SGHRS and YFSETQ. The CDR3 DNA reads TGCGCCAGCAGCTTTCAGGGTGGCCACGAGCAGTACTTC. It yields the protein CASSFQGGHEQYF.

The chain employs TRBV5-1 and TRBJ1-1; D possibly corresponds to TRBD1 (5 bases). The length of the CDR3 is 15 residues. Between the trimmed V and J ends, which lost 4 bases and 5 bases, there was a span of 18 bases. Germline V gene lookup returns CDR1 SGHRS and CDR2 YFSETQ. The CDR3 DNA sequence: TGCGCCAGCAGCCCCCGGAGGGGAAGTCGGACTGAAGCTTTCTTT. It codes for CASSPRRGSRTEAFF. The full variable domain, in which reference TRBV5-1 and TRBJ1-1 provide the parts outside the CDR3, is KAGVTQTPRYLIKTRGQQVTLSCSPISGHRSVSWYQQTPGQGLQFLFEYFSETQRNKGNFPGRFSGRQFSNSRSEMNVSTLELGDSALYLCASSPRRGSRTEAFFGQGTRLTVV.

V usage is TRBV5-6 and J usage is TRBJ1-1, with 9 bases fitting TRBD1. Trimming took 3 bases from V and 8 from J; bases not matched to a gene: 8. This CDR3 region has 14 residues. The germline gives CDR1 SGHDT, CDR2 YYEEEE. In nucleotides, the CDR3 is TGTGCCAGCAGCTCAGGGGGGGACAGGGACGAAGCTTTCTTT. It specifies CASSSGGDRDEAFF.

The chain recombines TRBV14 with TRBJ2-5; a possible D gene is TRBD1 (6 bases). The CDR3 is 15 residues long. Germline CDR1 reads SGHDN; CDR2 reads FVKESK. The V gene lost 6 bases and the J gene lost 5 bases, with 19 bases spanning the gap. CDR3 nucleotides: TGTGCCAGCAGGAAACAGGGCGCCCGAACCGAGACCCAGTACTTC. Residues: CASRKQGARTETQYF.

The chain combines TRBV23-1 with TRBJ2-7, with a tentative D call TRBD1 (6 bases). TRBV23-1 is treated as an ORF (open reading frame) with a function not yet certain. V was pared by 3 bases and J by 1 base, with 16 bases between. This CDR3 has 16 residues. CDR3 sequence: CASSQLLARGSYEQYF. In DNA form, the CDR3 reads TGCGCCAGCAGTCAGTTGTTGGCAAGGGGGTCCTACGAGCAGTACTTC.

The V and J genes are TRBV11-2 and TRBJ1-4; maybe TRBD1 (5 bases). CDR1 is SGHAT, CDR2 FQNNGV, per germline. The CDR3 contains 16 residues. Trimming shortened V by 5 bases and J by 1 base, and 14 bases separated the two germline ends. CDR3 sequence: CASSHLVQGTNEKLFF. CDR3 DNA: TGTGCCAGCAGCCACTTAGTTCAGGGAACTAATGAAAAACTGTTTTTT.

The chain is built from TRBV7-2 and TRBJ2-7; D remains unclear. Trimming took off 1 base at V and 5 bases at J, with 12 bases between the two ends. The CDR3 has 14 residues. Per germline, CDR1 SGHTA and CDR2 FQGNSA. The DNA for the CDR3 is TGTGCCAGCAGCTTAGGCGGAAATACCCACGAGCAGTACTTC. This sequence encodes CASSLGGNTHEQYF.

The chain combines TRBV27 with TRBJ1-2; D unclear. The CDR3 contains 12 residues. CDR1 is MNHEY and CDR2 is SMNVEV in the germline V gene (reference sequence). Trimming stripped 3 bases from V and 8 bases from J, with 10 bases between. The CDR3 DNA follows: TGTGCCAGCAGTTTGGTAGGAGAGGGCTACACCTTC. Translated: CASSLVGEGYTF.

V and J are TRBV11-2 and TRBJ2-2, with 12 bases identical to TRBD2. J lost 7 bases, V lost 7 bases, and 7 bases had no gene match. Germline V lookup: CDR1 SGHAT, CDR2 FQNNGV. This CDR3 has 15 residues. The chain's CDR3 is CASTRTSGTLGELFF. The CDR3, as DNA: TGTGCCAGCACCAGGACTAGCGGGACGCTCGGGGAGCTGTTTTTT.

The chain links TRBV19 to TRBJ2-5; D possibly corresponds to TRBD2 (5 bases). Per germline, CDR1 LNHDA and CDR2 SQIVND (reference sequence). The V end was cut by 8 bases, the J end by 5 bases, with 15 bases between. CDR3 size: 13 residues. The CDR3 protein is CASALLGFETQYF. The DNA for the CDR3 is TGTGCCAGTGCGTTACTAGGCTTTGAGACCCAGTACTTC.

The chain joins TRBV5-4 to TRBJ1-6; 9 bases are shared with TRBD1. The V gene end was trimmed by 3 bases and the J gene end by 5 bases; junction bases not matched to a gene: 3. CDR1 is SGHNT, CDR2 YYREEE, per germline (reference sequence). The CDR3 extends over 15 amino acids. CDR3 residues: CASSSHRGHNSPLHF. The CDR3 DNA reads TGTGCCAGCAGCTCGCACAGGGGGCATAATTCACCCCTCCACTTT.

J is TRBJ2-3 and V is TRBV11-3, with D uncertain. From germline, CDR1 is SGHNT and CDR2 YENEEA. The ends were cut back, 1 base at V and 0 bases at J, with 8 bases in the middle. This CDR3 contains 15 residues. The CDR3, as DNA: TGTGCCAGCAGCTTAGCGGGTGGAAGCACAGATACGCAGTATTTT. Encoded protein: CASSLAGGSTDTQYF.

The genes are TRBV7-9 and TRBJ2-7; 9 nucleotides line up with TRBD2. Germline V gene sequence: CDR1 SEHNR, CDR2 FQNEAQ (reference sequence). With 5 bases clipped from V and 3 bases from J, the junction kept 20 bases outside the gene matches. The CDR3 runs to 19 residues. CDR3 protein: CASSPRRPEREVRRYEQYF. The CDR3, as DNA: TGTGCCAGCAGCCCCCGGCGGCCGGAGCGGGAGGTCCGGCGCTACGAGCAGTACTTC.